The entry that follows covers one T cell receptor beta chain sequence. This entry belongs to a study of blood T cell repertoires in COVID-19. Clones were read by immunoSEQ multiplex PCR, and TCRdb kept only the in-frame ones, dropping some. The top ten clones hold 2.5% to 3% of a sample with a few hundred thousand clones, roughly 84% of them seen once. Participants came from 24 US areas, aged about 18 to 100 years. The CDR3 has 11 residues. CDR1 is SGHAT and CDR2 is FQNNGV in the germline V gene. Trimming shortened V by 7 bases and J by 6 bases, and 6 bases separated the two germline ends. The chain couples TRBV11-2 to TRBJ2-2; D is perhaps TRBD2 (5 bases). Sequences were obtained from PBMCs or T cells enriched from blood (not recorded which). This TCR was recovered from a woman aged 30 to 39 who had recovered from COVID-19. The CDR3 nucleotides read TGTGCCAGCACGAGGGCCGGGGAGCTGTTTTTT. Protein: CASTRAGELFF.